This is a list of T cell receptor beta chains from one sample in a study of CD8 T cells in ankylosing spondylitis. TCRdb redid the calling of the 5' RACE reads with MiXCR, one entry per CDR3 protein. The sample shows over 700,000 distinct CDR3 sequences, under 20% of them seen only once. The sample consisted of blood, either unsorted or a sorted T cell fraction (not recorded which). All receptors derive from a male donor with ankylosing spondylitis. Both conserved end residues are part of each CDR3. Fields, in order: clone size, V gene, J gene, D gene, CDR3 DNA, CDR3 protein. A D gene is named only where the DNA matches it firmly. Where a row states a size, it is once, few, many or the class of an expanded clone; other rows omit it.

NA	TRBV6-1	TRBJ1-3	NA	TGTGCCAGCAGTAAGGGGCTTGTGGGAAACACCATATATTTT	CASSKGLVGNTIYF
few	TRBV5-1	TRBJ2-5	NA	TGCGCCAGCAGCTCGACCCCTCAAGAGACCCAGTACTTC	CASSSTPQETQYF
NA	TRBV4-3	TRBJ2-4	NA	TGCGCCAGCAGCCAAGATCCTGGAGTCCAAAAAAACATTCAGTACTTC	CASSQDPGVQKNIQYF
few	TRBV5-1	TRBJ2-7	TRBD1	TGCGCCAGCAGCTTGTCAGGGGACAGTGGCTACGAGCAGTACTTC	CASSLSGDSGYEQYF
few	TRBV15	TRBJ2-5	TRBD2	TGTGCCACCAGCAGAGGAGCGGGGCAAGAGACCCAGTACTTC	CATSRGAGQETQYF
few	TRBV7-2	TRBJ2-2	NA	TGTGCCAGCAGCTTTTCGGGCCCCCTTGCGAACACCGGGGAGCTGTTTTTT	CASSFSGPLANTGELFF
NA	TRBV25-1	TRBJ1-4	NA	TGTGCCAGCAGTGAATGGGGCCAGGGCCGGGAAAAACTGTTTTTT	CASSEWGQGREKLFF
NA	TRBV6-5	TRBJ2-1	TRBD2	TGTGCCAGCAGTTACCCGCCAGCGGGGGTATCCTACAATGAGCAGTTCTTC	CASSYPPAGVSYNEQFF
NA	TRBV20-1	TRBJ2-5	TRBD1	TGCAGTGCTGGCGACAGGGTTGAGACCCAGTACTTC	CSAGDRVETQYF
NA	TRBV4-1	TRBJ1-2	NA	TGCGCCAGCAGCCAAGCCCAACAGACAGGCTTCTATGGCTACACCTTC	CASSQAQQTGFYGYTF
many	TRBV29-1	TRBJ2-1	NA	TGCAGCGTTGCGAGGGAAGGATACAATGAGCAGTTCTTC	CSVAREGYNEQFF
few	TRBV5-4	TRBJ1-5	NA	TGTGCCAGCAGCTTGGCCCCATACGGGGGCAGCTTGCTTTATAGCAATCAGCCCCAGCATTTT	CASSLAPYGGSLLYSNQPQHF
NA	TRBV12-3/TRBV12-4	TRBJ2-1	TRBD1	TGTGCCAGCAGTCCGGACAGGGTGGACAATGAGCAGTTCTTC	CASSPDRVDNEQFF
few	TRBV4-2	TRBJ1-4	TRBD1	TGTGCCAGCAGAATGTATCTGGGGACAGAGATTAATGAAAAACTGTTTTTT	CASRMYLGTEINEKLFF
few	TRBV5-1	TRBJ2-1	NA	TGCGCCAGCAGCCTATTGGTACTAAAGGGCAATGAGCAGTTCTTC	CASSLLVLKGNEQFF
NA	TRBV2	TRBJ1-2	TRBD1	TGTGCCAGCAACCGGGACAGGCGACCTACTAACTATGGCTACACCTTC	CASNRDRRPTNYGYTF
few	TRBV7-9	TRBJ1-1	NA	TGTGCCAGCAGCGTTAGTGGGGGACAAGCTGAAGCTTTCTTT	CASSVSGGQAEAFF
many	TRBV20-1	TRBJ2-1	NA	TGCAGTGCTAGAGATTGGGGAGTCCACAATGAGCAGTTCTTC	CSARDWGVHNEQFF
few	TRBV10-3	TRBJ2-1	NA	TGTGCCATCAGTGTAACTTGGAGCTCCTACAATGAGCAGTTCTTC	CAISVTWSSYNEQFF
once	TRBV7-6	TRBJ2-1	NA	TGTGCCAGCAGCTCGACCTTAGCGGCTGAGCAGTTCTTC	CASSSTLAAEQFF
NA	TRBV6-2/TRBV6-3	TRBJ2-2	NA	TGTGCCAGCAGCAACGCGGGCAACACCGGGGAGCTGTTTTTT	CASSNAGNTGELFF
many	TRBV12-3/TRBV12-4	TRBJ2-7	TRBD1	TGTGCCAGCAGTCGAACAGGGGTCGGCTACGAGCAGTACTTC	CASSRTGVGYEQYF
NA	TRBV20-1	TRBJ1-2	NA	TGCAGTGCTAGTTACTTTGGCTATGGCTACACCTTC	CSASYFGYGYTF
few	TRBV24-1	TRBJ2-6	TRBD1	TGTGCCACCAGTGATCCTCCGGGGACAGTGGTACCTGGGGCCAACGTCCTGACTTTC	CATSDPPGTVVPGANVLTF
many	TRBV7-3	TRBJ2-1	TRBD2	TGTGCCAGCAGCGTAGCGGGATCCCGAGAAAATGAGCAGTTCTTC	CASSVAGSRENEQFF
few	TRBV12-3/TRBV12-4	TRBJ2-3	TRBD2	TGTGCCAGCAGTTTAGCGGGAGGGCGGATCGGCACAGATACGCAGTATTTT	CASSLAGGRIGTDTQYF
NA	TRBV12-3/TRBV12-4	TRBJ2-1	NA	TGTGCCAGCAGTTTCCCAGGGACCCTAACCTCCTACAATGAGCAGTTCTTC	CASSFPGTLTSYNEQFF
NA	TRBV20-1	TRBJ2-1	TRBD2	TGCAGTGCTTCCTCCGGGACTAGCAGGGGCAATGAGCAGTTCTTC	CSASSGTSRGNEQFF
NA	TRBV13	TRBJ1-2	NA	TGTGCCAGCAGCTTAGAGGAGACAGGTACTTACTATGGCTACACCTTC	CASSLEETGTYYGYTF
few	TRBV5-1	TRBJ2-7	NA	TGCGCCAGCAGCTTGGCTACAGGGCGAGGGGACGAGCAGTACTTC	CASSLATGRGDEQYF
few	TRBV12-3/TRBV12-4	TRBJ1-4	NA	TGTGCCACCAGATGGGGGACTAATGAAAAACTGTTTTTT	CATRWGTNEKLFF
few	TRBV7-9	TRBJ1-3	NA	TGTGCCAGCAGCTTAGCCGGTCGGGATGGAAACACCATATATTTT	CASSLAGRDGNTIYF
NA	TRBV5-1	TRBJ2-3	NA	TGCGCCAGCAGCTTGGCGCGCAGAAACACAGATACGCAGTATTTT	CASSLARRNTDTQYF
NA	TRBV28	TRBJ2-2	TRBD2	TGTGCCACTACCATAGCGGGAGGGAACACCGGGGAGCTGTTTTTT	CATTIAGGNTGELFF
few	TRBV9	TRBJ1-3	NA	TGTGCCAGCAGCAAAGGGGCGAAATCTGGAAACACCATATATTTT	CASSKGAKSGNTIYF
NA	TRBV28	TRBJ1-1	TRBD1	TGTGCCAGCAGGCCGGACACAGGGGGCCCTGAAGCTTTCTTT	CASRPDTGGPEAFF
NA	TRBV25-1	TRBJ2-3	NA	TGTGCCAGCAGTGACCCGAGGGCCAGTGGCACAGATACGCAGTATTTT	CASSDPRASGTDTQYF
few	TRBV3-1	TRBJ1-5	NA	TGTGCCAGCAGCCAAGGAGGTGGAAGGGGCAATCAGCCCCAGCATTTT	CASSQGGGRGNQPQHF
few	TRBV5-1	TRBJ2-7	TRBD2	TGCGCCAGCAGCTTGGGAGGGACTAGCGGCCACGAGCAGTACTTC	CASSLGGTSGHEQYF
few	TRBV28	TRBJ2-5	NA	TGTGCCAGCAGTTTACGGCAGCTCGCGACCCAGTACTTC	CASSLRQLATQYF
few	TRBV12-3/TRBV12-4	TRBJ2-1	NA	TGTGCCAGCAGTTTCGCCTTCAGGGGCAATGAGCAGTTCTTC	CASSFAFRGNEQFF
NA	TRBV7-2	TRBJ2-1	NA	TGTGCCAGCAATAATCTCCCACAGGGGAGGAATGAGCAGTTCTTC	CASNNLPQGRNEQFF
many	TRBV12-3/TRBV12-4	TRBJ1-1	NA	TGTGCCAGCAACTCGGGCCGGGCCCCGGGCATCGCTGAAGCTTTCTTT	CASNSGRAPGIAEAFF
few	TRBV7-9	TRBJ2-7	NA	TGTGCCAGCAGCCCCAACCAGGGGTTGCCCTACGAGCAGTACTTC	CASSPNQGLPYEQYF
few	TRBV24-1	TRBJ2-1	NA	TGTGCCACCAGTGATGGTGGTAAGGGGAACAATGAGCAGTTCTTC	CATSDGGKGNNEQFF
few	TRBV2	TRBJ2-1	TRBD2	TGTGCCAGCAGGCTAGCGGGAGTGAGGAATGAGCAGTTCTTC	CASRLAGVRNEQFF
NA	TRBV27	TRBJ2-7	TRBD2	TGTGCCAGCAGTCCACGGACTAGCGGGAGATTCTACGAGCAGTACTTC	CASSPRTSGRFYEQYF
once	TRBV3-1	TRBJ2-7	TRBD2	TGTGCCAGCAGCCGCGGGACTAGCGGAGCAGCCTACGAGCAGTACTTC	CASSRGTSGAAYEQYF
NA	TRBV10-3	TRBJ1-1	NA	TGTGCCATCAGTGACGCCACAAAGGGGAACACTGAAGCTTTCTTT	CAISDATKGNTEAFF
many	TRBV12-3/TRBV12-4	TRBJ1-2	NA	TGTGCCAGCAGCCGACAGCTCAACTATGGCTACACCTTC	CASSRQLNYGYTF
NA	TRBV5-6	TRBJ2-3	TRBD2	TGTGCCAGCAGCTTGGGAGCGGGGGCGGTAAAGGATACGCAGTATTTT	CASSLGAGAVKDTQYF
NA	TRBV5-6	TRBJ2-1	TRBD1	TGTGCCAGCAGCCCTCCTACAGGGGGCCGCGACAATGAGCAGTTCTTC	CASSPPTGGRDNEQFF
NA	TRBV19	TRBJ2-7	TRBD1	TGTGCCAGTAGCACTGTGGGACAGTACTACGAGCAGTACTTC	CASSTVGQYYEQYF
few	TRBV6-1	TRBJ1-4	NA	TGTGCCAGCAGCCCAGAAGTGGGTACTAATGAAAAACTGTTTTTT	CASSPEVGTNEKLFF
few	TRBV6-5	TRBJ2-2	TRBD2	TGTGCCAGCAGTTCACTAGCGGGAGATACCGGGGAGCTGTTTTTT	CASSSLAGDTGELFF
NA	TRBV6-2/TRBV6-3	TRBJ2-7	TRBD2	TGTGCCAGCAGTTACTCTTCTAGCGGCTCCTACGAGCAGTACTTC	CASSYSSSGSYEQYF
few	TRBV20-1	TRBJ1-5	TRBD1	TGCAGTGCTCGCCCAGGACAGGGTTTCAATCAGCCCCAGCATTTT	CSARPGQGFNQPQHF